The 28 T cell receptor beta chains reported below all come from one sample, sequenced in a study of T cells in tumors after PD-1 blockade. Generated by immunoSEQ multiplex PCR, the TCRdb table keeps only in-frame clones and is missing some. There are around 25,000 clones in the sample; 80% to 85% occur only once, and roughly 12% lies in the top ten. Sequences were derived from PBMCs, sampled after anti-PD-1 treatment. Source of these receptors: a human donor with basal cell carcinoma.

The chain recombines TRBV2 with TRBJ2-3; 9 bases align to TRBD2. The CDR3 is made up of 15 amino acids. V was clipped by 5 bases and J by 1 base; unmatched bases: 4. In germline, CDR1 is SNHLY, CDR2 FYNNEI. The CDR3 is CASSRSSGGTDTQYF. The CDR3 coding sequence is TGTGCCAGCAGTAGATCTAGCGGGGGCACAGATACGCAGTATTTT. Based on the CDR3 plus reference TRBV2 and TRBJ2-3, the full variable domain is EPEVTQTPSHQVTQMGQEVILRCVPISNHLYFYWYRQILGQKVEFLVSFYNNEISEKSEIFDDQFSVERPDGSNFTLKIRSTKLEDSAMYFCASSRSSGGTDTQYFGPGTRLTVL.

This chain uses TRBV6-5 with TRBJ2-3; D ambiguous. V lost 0 bases and J lost 4, with 5 bases in between. This CDR3 contains 13 residues. Germline CDR1 and CDR2: MNHEY and SVGAGI. DNA of the CDR3: TGTGCCAGCAGTTACTCGAATTCAGATACGCAGTATTTT. Amino acids: CASSYSNSDTQYF.

The chain is built from TRBV3-1 (or the pseudogene TRBV3-2) and TRBJ2-1, with TRBD2 identical over 13 bases. The length of the CDR3 is 17 residues. With V trimmed by 4 bases and J by 4 bases, 7 bases remained unmatched. Germline loops: CDR1 LGHDT, CDR2 YNNKEL (reference sequence). The CDR3 loop is CASSPQTSGGMYNEQFF. The CDR3 DNA reads as TGTGCCAGCAGCCCACAGACTAGCGGGGGGATGTACAATGAGCAGTTCTTC.

A single count supports this clone. The chain joins TRBV6-5 to TRBJ1-2; D might be TRBD1 (6 bases). CDR3 size: 14 residues. Germline CDR1 reads MNHEY; CDR2 reads SVGAGI. Trimming cost V 3 bases and J 5 bases, with 13 bases left between them. CDR3 residues: CASSYKGGTYGYTF. The CDR3 DNA follows: TGTGCCAGCAGTTATAAGGGGGGTACTTATGGCTACACCTTC.

In its sample, this clone was seen once. The V gene is TRBV5-5, the J gene TRBJ2-7, with TRBD2 matching over 13 bases. Germline-derived CDR1 and CDR2 are SGHKS and YYEKEE (reference sequence). The CDR3 is made up of 15 amino acids. V trimming: 4 bases; J trimming: 0 bases; junction bases outside the gene matches: 1. The DNA of the CDR3 is TGTGCCAGCAGCCGGACTAGCGGGGGCTCCTACGAGCAGTACTTC. Its translation: CASSRTSGGSYEQYF.

The chain joins TRBV13 to TRBJ1-4; D remains unclear. The V gene's germline CDR1 is PRHDT and CDR2 FYEKMQ (reference sequence). Trimming stripped 5 bases from V and 0 bases from J, with 10 bases between. The CDR3 sequence is 15 residues long. In DNA form, the CDR3 reads TGTGCCAGCAGCCGACGGGCAACAACTAATGAAAAACTGTTTTTT. It codes for CASSRRATTNEKLFF.

The gene calls are TRBV2 and TRBJ1-5, with D perhaps matching TRBD1 (5 bases). This CDR3 is 16 amino acids long. The V and J ends lost 9 bases and 0 bases respectively, with 18 bases between them. Germline assignment: CDR1 SNHLY and CDR2 FYNNEI. Here the CDR3 reads CASSPTVTYSNQPQHF. CDR3 sequence (DNA): TGTGCCAGTTCCCCGACAGTGACCTATAGCAATCAGCCCCAGCATTTT.

This clone appeared a few times. The chain uses TRBV13 and TRBJ1-6; 8 nucleotides agree with TRBD1. This CDR3 is built from 14 residues. The J segment lost 10 bases and the V segment lost 5 bases, leaving 7 bases of the junction unmatched. Germline CDR1 and CDR2: PRHDT and FYEKMQ (reference sequence). Written as DNA, the CDR3 is TGTGCCAGCAGCCGTGACAGGGGACGGTCACCCCTCCACTTT. Its translation is CASSRDRGRSPLHF. Looking up the rest from reference TRBV13 and TRBJ1-6 gives the full variable domain: AAGVIQSPRHLIKEKRETATLKCYPIPRHDTVYWYQQGPGQDPQFLISFYEKMQSDKGSIPDRFSAQQFSDYHSELNMSSLELGDSALYFCASSRDRGRSPLHFGNGTRLTVT.

The rearrangement uses TRBV27 and TRBJ2-1; 7 bases match TRBD2. The CDR3 has 15 residues. V shed 2 bases, J shed 7 bases, and the junction held 8 bases outside the gene matches. Germline CDR1 is MNHEY and CDR2 is SMNVEV (reference sequence). The CDR3 DNA reads as TGTGCCAGCAGTTTAATGGCGGGAGTCTTTAATGAGCAGTTCTTC. This codes for CASSLMAGVFNEQFF.

This chain links TRBV27 with TRBJ2-7; either TRBD1 or TRBD2 may fit D (6 bases each). CDR3 length equals 12 residues. The germline V and J ends were trimmed by 2 bases and 6 bases, with 8 bases remaining between them. Germline V gives CDR1 MNHEY, CDR2 SMNVEV (reference sequence). The CDR3: CASSLKGGEQYF. Here the CDR3 DNA reads TGTGCCAGCAGTTTAAAGGGGGGCGAGCAGTACTTC.

The chain employs TRBV10-3 and TRBJ1-5; no clear D gene. Germline V lookup: CDR1 ENHRY, CDR2 SYGVKD. The CDR3 has 13 amino acids. V was pared by 0 bases and J by 7 bases, with 7 bases between. Here the CDR3 reads CAISESEFQPQHF. Written as DNA, the CDR3 is TGTGCCATCAGTGAGTCCGAGTTCCAGCCCCAGCATTTT.

The rearrangement uses TRBV5-1 and TRBJ2-2; 11 nucleotides agree with TRBD1. CDR3 length: 15 residues. V shed 1 base, J shed 6 bases, and the junction held 2 bases outside the gene matches. Per germline, CDR1 SGHRS and CDR2 YFSETQ. CDR3 sequence reads: CASSLQGQGAGELFF. CDR3 bases: TGCGCCAGCAGCTTGCAGGGACAGGGGGCCGGGGAGCTGTTTTTT.

The V and J genes are TRBV2 and TRBJ2-1; TRBD2 matches 13 bases. The germline V gene has CDR1 SNHLY and CDR2 FYNNEI. The CDR3 loop spans 16 amino acids. Trimming cost V 6 bases and J 7 bases; bases outside gene matches: 9. DNA for the CDR3: TGTGCCAGCAGCCCTCCGGGACTAGCGGGGCGGAATGAGCAGTTCTTC. Protein sequence: CASSPPGLAGRNEQFF.

This rearrangement joins TRBV19 to TRBJ2-7, with 8 bases identical to TRBD2. Trimming at V came to 7 bases and at J to 2 bases, leaving 10 bases not matched to a gene. Germline V gene sequence: CDR1 LNHDA, CDR2 SQIVND (reference sequence). CDR3 length equals 15 residues. In nucleotides, the CDR3 is TGTGCCAGTACACTAAGCGGGACTAGTCCCTACGAGCAGTACTTC. Protein: CASTLSGTSPYEQYF.

The table lists this clone with a count of one. The V gene is TRBV7-3, the J gene TRBJ2-6, with TRBD2 matching 9 bases. The CDR3 totals 18 residues. Germline trimming cut 3 bases from V and 1 base from J; bases unmatched to any gene: 7. Germline values: CDR1 SGHTA, CDR2 FQGTGA. The CDR3 DNA follows: TGTGCCAGCAGCTTGGATAGCGGGGGAGGATCTGGGGCCAACGTCCTGACTTTC. This gives the protein CASSLDSGGGSGANVLTF.

V is TRBV4-2 and J is TRBJ2-2; a weak D match, TRBD2 (5 bases). Trimming took 1 base from V and 5 from J, leaving 11 bases between them. The germline gives CDR1 LGHNA, CDR2 YNFKEQ. CDR3 length equals 15 residues. The CDR3 spells CASSQGQGRTGELFF. The DNA of the CDR3 is TGTGCCAGCAGCCAAGGGCAAGGGAGAACCGGGGAGCTGTTTTTT.

This clone was recorded only once. The rearrangement joins TRBV28 to TRBJ2-1; TRBD2 matches at 13 bases. This CDR3 is 14 amino acids long. The germline gives CDR1 MDHEN, CDR2 SYDVKM. The trim removed 8 bases at V and 8 bases at J, leaving 6 bases unmatched. This CDR3 reads CASLLAGGPDEQFF. CDR3 nucleotide sequence: TGTGCCAGCCTACTAGCGGGGGGGCCGGATGAGCAGTTCTTC.

The chain has TRBV12-3 or TRBV12-4 and TRBJ1-6; 8 bases agree with TRBD1. V dropped 6 bases and J dropped 7; count of bases not matched to a gene: 2. CDR3 length: 13 amino acids. CDR3 in amino acids: CASSDRGNSPLHF. CDR3 sequence (DNA): TGTGCCAGCAGCGACAGGGGAAATTCACCCCTCCACTTT.

In this sample, this clone turned up once. This chain uses TRBV10-3 with TRBJ2-5; TRBD2 agrees at 7 bases. This CDR3 is built from 15 residues. With 0 bases clipped from V and 1 base from J, the junction kept 2 bases outside the gene matches. Germline assignment: CDR1 ENHRY and CDR2 SYGVKD. DNA of the CDR3: TGTGCCATCAGTGAGTCAGCGGGGACCCAAGAGACCCAGTACTTC. As protein: CAISESAGTQETQYF.

V and J are TRBV7-8 and TRBJ2-6, with D possibly matching TRBD2 (7 bases). Trimming left V 5 bases short and J 0 bases short, with 17 bases between. The CDR3 spans 18 residues. Germline CDR1 reads SGHVS; CDR2 reads FQNEAQ. The CDR3 sequence: CASSPSRGASSGANVLTF. CDR3 DNA: TGTGCCAGCAGCCCCAGCCGGGGGGCAAGCTCTGGGGCCAACGTCCTGACTTTC.

This chain joins TRBV11-3 and TRBJ2-2; D uncertain. This CDR3 contains 15 residues. The V gene lost 6 bases and the J gene lost 1 base, with 12 bases spanning the gap. Germline CDR1 is SGHNT and CDR2 is YENEEA. As DNA, the CDR3 is TGTGCCAGCAGTTCACCCGCCAGGAACACCGGGGAGCTGTTTTTT. It translates to CASSSPARNTGELFF.

This rearrangement joins TRBV12-3 or TRBV12-4 to TRBJ1-5; tentatively, D is TRBD1 (5 bases). The V end was cut by 5 bases, the J end by 6 bases, with 11 bases between. The length of the CDR3 is 13 residues. The CDR3 spells CASSEGVIQPQHF. CDR3 nucleotides: TGTGCCAGCAGTGAAGGGGTGATTCAGCCCCAGCATTTT.

The chain is built from TRBV7-9 and TRBJ1-2; no definite D call. From germline, CDR1 is SEHNR and CDR2 FQNEAQ (reference sequence). The V end lost 1 base, the J end lost 4 bases, and 13 bases lay between the germline ends. The CDR3 runs 15 residues. For the CDR3, the DNA is TGTGCCAGCAGCTTAGAAAGGGAAGTGGGCTATGGCTACACCTTC. This codes for CASSLEREVGYGYTF.

The rearrangement uses TRBV20-1 and TRBJ2-5; D may be TRBD2 (5 bases). The CDR3 length is 11 residues. Germline V gene sequence: CDR1 DFQATT, CDR2 SNEGSKA (reference sequence). Trimming took off 5 bases at V and 4 bases at J, with 8 bases between the two ends. CDR3 sequence reads: CSASEGETQYF. The CDR3 DNA is TGCAGTGCTTCTGAGGGAGAGACCCAGTACTTC.

As concerns this clone: Other DNA sequences in the sample encode the same CDR3. This chain joins TRBV5-4 and TRBJ1-2; D gene unclear. CDR1 and CDR2 from the germline V gene are SGHNT and YYREEE (reference sequence). Trimming took off 4 bases at V and 0 bases at J, with 16 bases between the two ends. The CDR3 is 16 residues long. CDR3 nucleotide sequence: TGTGCCAGCAGCCTGGAATCCGGTTTCGCTAACTATGGCTACACCTTC. It codes for CASSLESGFANYGYTF.

The chain couples TRBV2 to TRBJ2-5; TRBD2 aligns across 9 bases. Germline V gene sequence: CDR1 SNHLY, CDR2 FYNNEI. The J segment lost 1 base and the V segment lost 7 bases, leaving 7 bases of the junction unmatched. The CDR3 contains 15 residues. CDR3 coding DNA: TGTGCCAGCACCCGCGGGGGGGTACCCCAAGAGACCCAGTACTTC. Amino acids: CASTRGGVPQETQYF.

This clone was seen a single time. The chain uses TRBV14 and TRBJ2-7; D not resolved. Germline CDR1 and CDR2: SGHDN and FVKESK. V lost 0 bases and J 0 bases, leaving 12 bases between the germline ends. CDR3 length equals 16 residues. The CDR3 nucleotides are TGTGCCAGCAGCCAAGACGGCAGTTACCACTCCTACGAGCAGTACTTC. Its translation is CASSQDGSYHSYEQYF.

This clone was found once. The gene calls are TRBV7-8 and TRBJ1-1, with 9 bases that match TRBD1. V was clipped by 3 bases and J by 5 bases; unmatched bases: 4. The CDR3 has 14 amino acids. Germline V lookup: CDR1 SGHVS, CDR2 FQNEAQ. As DNA, the CDR3 is TGTGCCAGCAGCTTGGACAGGGGAGGGACTGAAGCTTTCTTT. Encoded protein: CASSLDRGGTEAFF.